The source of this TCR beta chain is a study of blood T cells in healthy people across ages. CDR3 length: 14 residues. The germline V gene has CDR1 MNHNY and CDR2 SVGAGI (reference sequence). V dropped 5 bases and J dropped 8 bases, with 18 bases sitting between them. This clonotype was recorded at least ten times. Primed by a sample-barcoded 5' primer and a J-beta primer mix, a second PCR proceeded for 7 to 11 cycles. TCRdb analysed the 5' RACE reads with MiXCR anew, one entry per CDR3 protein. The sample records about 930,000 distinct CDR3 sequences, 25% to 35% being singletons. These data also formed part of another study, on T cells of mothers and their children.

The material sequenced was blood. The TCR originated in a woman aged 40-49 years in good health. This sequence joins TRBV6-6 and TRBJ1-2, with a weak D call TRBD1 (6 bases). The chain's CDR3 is CASSRNRDSGGYTF. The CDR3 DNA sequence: TGTGCCAGCAGTCGAAACAGGGATTCCGGCGGCTACACCTTC.